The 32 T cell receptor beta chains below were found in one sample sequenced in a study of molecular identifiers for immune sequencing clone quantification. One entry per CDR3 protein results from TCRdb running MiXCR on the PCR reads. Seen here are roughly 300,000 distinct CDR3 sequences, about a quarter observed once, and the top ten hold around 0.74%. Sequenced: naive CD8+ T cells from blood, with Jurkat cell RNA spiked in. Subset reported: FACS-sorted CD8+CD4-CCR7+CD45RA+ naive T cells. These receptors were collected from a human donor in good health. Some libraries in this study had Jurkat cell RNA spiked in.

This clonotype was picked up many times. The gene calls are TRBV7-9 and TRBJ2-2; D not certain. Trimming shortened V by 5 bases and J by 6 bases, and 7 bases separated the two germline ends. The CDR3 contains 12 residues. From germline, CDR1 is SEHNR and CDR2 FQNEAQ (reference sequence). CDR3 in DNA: TGTGCCAGCAGCACCCCCGCCGGGGAGCTGTTTTTT. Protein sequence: CASSTPAGELFF.

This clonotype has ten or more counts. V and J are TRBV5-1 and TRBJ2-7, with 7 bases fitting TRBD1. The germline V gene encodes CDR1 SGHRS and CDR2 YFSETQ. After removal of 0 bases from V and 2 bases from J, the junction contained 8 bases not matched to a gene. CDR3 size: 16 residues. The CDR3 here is CASSLGARTGTYEQYF. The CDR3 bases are TGCGCCAGCAGCTTGGGGGCCCGGACAGGAACCTACGAGCAGTACTTC.

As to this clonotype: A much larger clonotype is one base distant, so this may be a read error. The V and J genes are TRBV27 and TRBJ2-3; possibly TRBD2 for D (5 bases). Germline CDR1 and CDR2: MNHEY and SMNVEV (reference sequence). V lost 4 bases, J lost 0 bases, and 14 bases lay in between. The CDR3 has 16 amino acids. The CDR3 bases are TGTGCCAGCAGTTCGAAAGCGGTCCTAAGCACAGATACGCAGTATTTT. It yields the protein CASSSKAVLSTDTQYF.

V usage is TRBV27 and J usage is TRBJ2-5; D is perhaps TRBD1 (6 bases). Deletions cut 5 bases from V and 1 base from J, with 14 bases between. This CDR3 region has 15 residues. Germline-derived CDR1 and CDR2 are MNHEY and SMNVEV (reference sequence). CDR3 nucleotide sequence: TGTGCCAGCAGTACGGACAGCTATAGCCAAGAGACCCAGTACTTC. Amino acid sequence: CASSTDSYSQETQYF.

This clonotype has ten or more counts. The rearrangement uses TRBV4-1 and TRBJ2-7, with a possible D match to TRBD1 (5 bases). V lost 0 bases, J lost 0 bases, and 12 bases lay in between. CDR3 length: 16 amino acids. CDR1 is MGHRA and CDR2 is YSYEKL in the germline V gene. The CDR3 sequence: CASSQDKGQGSYEQYF. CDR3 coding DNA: TGCGCCAGCAGCCAAGATAAGGGGCAGGGCTCCTACGAGCAGTACTTC.

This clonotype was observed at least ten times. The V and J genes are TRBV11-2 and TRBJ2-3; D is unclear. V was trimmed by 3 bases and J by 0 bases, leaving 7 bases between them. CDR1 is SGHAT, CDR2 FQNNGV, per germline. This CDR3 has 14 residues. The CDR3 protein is CASSLHDSTDTQYF. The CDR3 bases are TGTGCCAGCAGCTTGCACGACAGCACAGATACGCAGTATTTT.

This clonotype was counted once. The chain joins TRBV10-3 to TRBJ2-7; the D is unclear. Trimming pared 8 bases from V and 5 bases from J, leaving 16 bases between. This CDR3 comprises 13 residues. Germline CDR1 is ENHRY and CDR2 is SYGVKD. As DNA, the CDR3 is TGTGCCATCTTAAGCCTGGCGGCGGACGAGCAGTACTTC. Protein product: CAILSLAADEQYF.

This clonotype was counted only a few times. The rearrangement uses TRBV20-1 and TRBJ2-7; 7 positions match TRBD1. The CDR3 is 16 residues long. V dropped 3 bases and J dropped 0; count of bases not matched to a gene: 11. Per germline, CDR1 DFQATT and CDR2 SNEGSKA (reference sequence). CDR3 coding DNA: TGCAGTGCTAGGGACCTTGGGCAGGGGGTCTCCTACGAGCAGTACTTC. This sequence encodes CSARDLGQGVSYEQYF.

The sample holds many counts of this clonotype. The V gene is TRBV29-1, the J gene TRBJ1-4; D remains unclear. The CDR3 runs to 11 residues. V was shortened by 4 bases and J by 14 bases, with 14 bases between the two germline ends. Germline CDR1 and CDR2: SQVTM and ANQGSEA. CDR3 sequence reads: CSVAAGNGLFF. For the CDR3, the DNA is TGCAGCGTTGCAGCGGGGAACGGTCTGTTTTTT.

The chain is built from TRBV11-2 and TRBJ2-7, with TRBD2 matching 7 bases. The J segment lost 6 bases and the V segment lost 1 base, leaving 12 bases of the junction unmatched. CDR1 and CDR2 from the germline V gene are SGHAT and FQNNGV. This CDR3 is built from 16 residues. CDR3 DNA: TGTGCCAGCAGCTTAGCCCAACTAGCGATGGTGAGCGAGCAGTACTTC. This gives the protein CASSLAQLAMVSEQYF.

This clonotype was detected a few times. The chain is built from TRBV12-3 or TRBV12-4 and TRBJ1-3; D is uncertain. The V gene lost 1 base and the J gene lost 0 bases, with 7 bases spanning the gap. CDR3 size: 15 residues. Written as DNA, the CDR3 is TGTGCCAGCAGTTTAGAGGCCCGCTCTGGAAACACCATATATTTT. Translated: CASSLEARSGNTIYF.

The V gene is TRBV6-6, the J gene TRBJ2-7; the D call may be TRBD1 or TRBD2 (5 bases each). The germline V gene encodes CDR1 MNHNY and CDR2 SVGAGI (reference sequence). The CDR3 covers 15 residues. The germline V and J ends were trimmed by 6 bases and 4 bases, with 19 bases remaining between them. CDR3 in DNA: TGTGCCAGCAGGAAGGGGACGGAGGATCATTACGAGCAGTACTTC. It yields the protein CASRKGTEDHYEQYF.

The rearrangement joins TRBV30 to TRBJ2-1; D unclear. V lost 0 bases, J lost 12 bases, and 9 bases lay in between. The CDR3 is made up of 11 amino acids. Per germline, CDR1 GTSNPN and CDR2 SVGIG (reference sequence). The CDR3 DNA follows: TGTGCCTGGAGTGTTGGCAGTGGGCAGTTCTTC. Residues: CAWSVGSGQFF.

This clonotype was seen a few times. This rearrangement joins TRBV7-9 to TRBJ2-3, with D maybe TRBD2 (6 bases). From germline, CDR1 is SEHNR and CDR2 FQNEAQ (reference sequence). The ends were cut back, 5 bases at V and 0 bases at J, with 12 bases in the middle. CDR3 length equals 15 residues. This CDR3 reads CASSPGVTSTDTQYF. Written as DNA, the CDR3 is TGTGCCAGCAGCCCGGGGGTGACTAGCACAGATACGCAGTATTTT.

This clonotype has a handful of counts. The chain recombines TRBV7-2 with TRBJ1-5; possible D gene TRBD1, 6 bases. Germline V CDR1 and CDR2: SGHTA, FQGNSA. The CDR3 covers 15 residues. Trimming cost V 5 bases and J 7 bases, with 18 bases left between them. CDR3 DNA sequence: TGTGCCAGCAGCATCGGGGGCTCAGGATTCCAGCCCCAGCATTTT. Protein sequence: CASSIGGSGFQPQHF.

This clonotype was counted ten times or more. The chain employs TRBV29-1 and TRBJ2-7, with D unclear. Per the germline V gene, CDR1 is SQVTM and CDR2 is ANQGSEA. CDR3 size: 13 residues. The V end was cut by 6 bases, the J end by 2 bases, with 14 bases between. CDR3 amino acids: CSVGAGSTYEQYF. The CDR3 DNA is TGCAGCGTGGGTGCAGGATCAACCTACGAGCAGTACTTC.

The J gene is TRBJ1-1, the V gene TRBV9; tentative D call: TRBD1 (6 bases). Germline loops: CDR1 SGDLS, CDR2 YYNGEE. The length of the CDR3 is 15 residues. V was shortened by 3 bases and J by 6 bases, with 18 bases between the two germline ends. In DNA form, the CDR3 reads TGTGCCAGCAGCGCGACGAACGACGGGGGGCCTGAAGCTTTCTTT. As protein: CASSATNDGGPEAFF.

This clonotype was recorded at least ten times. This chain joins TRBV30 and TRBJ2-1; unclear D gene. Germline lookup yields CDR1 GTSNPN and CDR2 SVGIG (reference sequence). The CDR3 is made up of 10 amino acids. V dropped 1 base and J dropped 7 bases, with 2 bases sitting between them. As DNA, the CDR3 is TGTGCCTGGAGTGAGAATGAGCAGTTCTTC. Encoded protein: CAWSENEQFF.

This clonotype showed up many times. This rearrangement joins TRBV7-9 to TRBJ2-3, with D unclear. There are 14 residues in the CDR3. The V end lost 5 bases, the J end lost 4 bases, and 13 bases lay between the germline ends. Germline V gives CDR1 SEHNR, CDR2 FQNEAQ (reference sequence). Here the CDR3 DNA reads TGTGCCAGCAGCCAGGACGTGTTCCCAGATACGCAGTATTTT. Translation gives CASSQDVFPDTQYF.

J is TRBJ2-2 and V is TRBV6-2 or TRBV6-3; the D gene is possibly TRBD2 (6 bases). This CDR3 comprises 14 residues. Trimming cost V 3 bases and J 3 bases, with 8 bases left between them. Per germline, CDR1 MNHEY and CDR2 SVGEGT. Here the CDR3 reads CASSYQRDTGELFF. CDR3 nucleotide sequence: TGTGCCAGCAGTTATCAGCGGGACACCGGGGAGCTGTTTTTT.

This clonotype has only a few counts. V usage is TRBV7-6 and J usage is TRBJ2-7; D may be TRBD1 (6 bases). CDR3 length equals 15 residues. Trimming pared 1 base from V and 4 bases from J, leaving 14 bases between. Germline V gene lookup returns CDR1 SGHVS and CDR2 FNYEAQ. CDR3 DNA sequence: TGTGCCAGCAGCTTAGACGACAGGATTATGTACGAGCAGTACTTC. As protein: CASSLDDRIMYEQYF.

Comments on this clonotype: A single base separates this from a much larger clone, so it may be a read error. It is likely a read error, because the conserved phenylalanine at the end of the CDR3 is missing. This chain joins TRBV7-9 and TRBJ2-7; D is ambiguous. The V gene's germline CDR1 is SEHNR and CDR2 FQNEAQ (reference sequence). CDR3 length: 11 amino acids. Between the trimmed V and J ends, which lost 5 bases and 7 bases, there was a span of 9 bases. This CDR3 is CASSLTREQYI. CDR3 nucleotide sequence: TGTGCCAGCAGCCTAACGCGGGAGCAGTACATC.

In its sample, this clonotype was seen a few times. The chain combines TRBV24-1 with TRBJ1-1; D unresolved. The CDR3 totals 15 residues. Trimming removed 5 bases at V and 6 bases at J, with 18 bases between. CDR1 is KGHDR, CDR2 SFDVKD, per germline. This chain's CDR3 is CATSGMDGVLAEAFF. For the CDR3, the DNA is TGTGCCACCAGTGGTATGGACGGGGTACTGGCTGAAGCTTTCTTT.

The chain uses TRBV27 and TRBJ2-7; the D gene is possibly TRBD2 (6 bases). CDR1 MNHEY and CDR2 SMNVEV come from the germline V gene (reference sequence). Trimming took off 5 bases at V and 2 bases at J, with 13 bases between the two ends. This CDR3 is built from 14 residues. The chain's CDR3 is CASSIGGVPYEQYF. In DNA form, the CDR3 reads TGTGCCAGCAGTATTGGCGGGGTGCCCTACGAGCAGTACTTC.

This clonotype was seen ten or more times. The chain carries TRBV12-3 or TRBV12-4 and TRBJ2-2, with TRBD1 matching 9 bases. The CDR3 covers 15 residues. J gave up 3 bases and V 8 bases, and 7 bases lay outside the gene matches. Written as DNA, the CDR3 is TGTGCCAGCCAAGGACAGGGGATTTACACCGGGGAGCTGTTTTTT. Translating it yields CASQGQGIYTGELFF.

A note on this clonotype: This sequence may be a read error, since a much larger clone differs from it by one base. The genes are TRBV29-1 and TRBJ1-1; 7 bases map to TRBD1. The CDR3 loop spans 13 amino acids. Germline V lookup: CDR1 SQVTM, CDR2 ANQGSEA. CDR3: CGVTGAMNTEAFF. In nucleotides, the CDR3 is TGCGGCGTCACAGGGGCGATGAACACTGAAGCTTTCTTT.

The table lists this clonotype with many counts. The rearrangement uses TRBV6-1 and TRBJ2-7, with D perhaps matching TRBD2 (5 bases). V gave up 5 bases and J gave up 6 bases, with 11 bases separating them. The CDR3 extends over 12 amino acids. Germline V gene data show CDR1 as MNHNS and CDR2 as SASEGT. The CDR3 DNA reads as TGTGCCAGCAGTCCTGGAGGCTTCGAGCAGTACTTC. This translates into CASSPGGFEQYF.

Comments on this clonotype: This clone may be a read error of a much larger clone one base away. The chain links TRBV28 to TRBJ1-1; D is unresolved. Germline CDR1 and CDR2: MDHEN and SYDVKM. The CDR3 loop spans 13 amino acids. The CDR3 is CASSLYLNSEAFF. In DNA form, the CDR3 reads TGTGCCAGCAGTTTATATCTGAACTCTGAAGCTTTCTTT.

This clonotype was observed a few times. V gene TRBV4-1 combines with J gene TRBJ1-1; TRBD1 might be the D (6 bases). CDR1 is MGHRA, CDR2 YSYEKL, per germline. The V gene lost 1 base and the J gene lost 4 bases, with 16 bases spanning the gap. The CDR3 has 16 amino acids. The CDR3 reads CASSQAGGPGGTEAFF. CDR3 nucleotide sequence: TGCGCCAGCAGCCAAGCTGGGGGCCCTGGAGGCACTGAAGCTTTCTTT.

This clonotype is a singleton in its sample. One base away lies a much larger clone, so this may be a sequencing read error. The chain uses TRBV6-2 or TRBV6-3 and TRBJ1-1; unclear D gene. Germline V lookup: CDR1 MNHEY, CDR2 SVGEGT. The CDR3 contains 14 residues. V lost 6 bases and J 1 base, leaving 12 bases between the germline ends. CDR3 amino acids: CASSPRHWNTEAFF. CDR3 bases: TGTGCCAGCAGCCCAAGGCACTGGAACACTGAAGCTTTCTTT.

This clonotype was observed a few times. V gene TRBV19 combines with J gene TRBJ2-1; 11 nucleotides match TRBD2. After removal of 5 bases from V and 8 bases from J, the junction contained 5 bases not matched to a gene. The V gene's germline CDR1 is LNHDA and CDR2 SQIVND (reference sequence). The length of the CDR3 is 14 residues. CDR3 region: CASSLLAGGDEQFF. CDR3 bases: TGTGCCAGTAGTCTATTAGCGGGAGGGGATGAGCAGTTCTTC.

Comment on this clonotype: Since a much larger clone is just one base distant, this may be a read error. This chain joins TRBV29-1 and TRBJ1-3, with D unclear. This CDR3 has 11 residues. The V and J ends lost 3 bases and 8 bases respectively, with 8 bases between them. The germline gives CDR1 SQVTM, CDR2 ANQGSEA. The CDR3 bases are TGCAGCGTTGAGGTCGACGACACCATATATTTT. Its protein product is CSVEVDDTIYF.